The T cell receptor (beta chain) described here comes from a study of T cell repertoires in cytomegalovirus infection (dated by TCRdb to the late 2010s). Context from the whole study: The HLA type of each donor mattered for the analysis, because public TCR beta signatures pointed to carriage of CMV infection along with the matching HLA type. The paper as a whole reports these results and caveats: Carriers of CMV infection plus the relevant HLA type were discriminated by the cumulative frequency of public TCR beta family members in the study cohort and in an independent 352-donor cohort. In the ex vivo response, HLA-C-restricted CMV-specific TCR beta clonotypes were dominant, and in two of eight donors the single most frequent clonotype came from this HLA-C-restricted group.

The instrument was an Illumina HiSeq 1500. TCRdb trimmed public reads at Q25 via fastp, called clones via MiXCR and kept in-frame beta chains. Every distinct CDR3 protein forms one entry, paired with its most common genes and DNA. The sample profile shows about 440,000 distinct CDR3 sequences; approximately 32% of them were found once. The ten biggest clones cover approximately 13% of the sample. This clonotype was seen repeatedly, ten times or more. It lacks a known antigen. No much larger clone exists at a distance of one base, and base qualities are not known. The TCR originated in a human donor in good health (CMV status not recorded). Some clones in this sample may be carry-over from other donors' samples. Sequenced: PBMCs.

The bases read TGTGCCAGCAGCTTCTCCTCGCAGGGCGGGGGTAATGAAAAACTGTTTTTT. It encodes CASSFSSQGGGNEKLFF. This receptor chain uses TRBV7-6 and TRBJ1-4, with TRBD1 tentatively as D gene (5 bases match). Based on the germline V gene, the CDR1 and CDR2 sequences are SGHVS and FNYEAQ. V sheds 3 bases and J sheds 4 bases, leaving 18 bases between their ends. The CDR3 holds 17 amino acids from the cysteine to the phenylalanine. The CDR3 DNA has 51 bases and is translated from base 1.